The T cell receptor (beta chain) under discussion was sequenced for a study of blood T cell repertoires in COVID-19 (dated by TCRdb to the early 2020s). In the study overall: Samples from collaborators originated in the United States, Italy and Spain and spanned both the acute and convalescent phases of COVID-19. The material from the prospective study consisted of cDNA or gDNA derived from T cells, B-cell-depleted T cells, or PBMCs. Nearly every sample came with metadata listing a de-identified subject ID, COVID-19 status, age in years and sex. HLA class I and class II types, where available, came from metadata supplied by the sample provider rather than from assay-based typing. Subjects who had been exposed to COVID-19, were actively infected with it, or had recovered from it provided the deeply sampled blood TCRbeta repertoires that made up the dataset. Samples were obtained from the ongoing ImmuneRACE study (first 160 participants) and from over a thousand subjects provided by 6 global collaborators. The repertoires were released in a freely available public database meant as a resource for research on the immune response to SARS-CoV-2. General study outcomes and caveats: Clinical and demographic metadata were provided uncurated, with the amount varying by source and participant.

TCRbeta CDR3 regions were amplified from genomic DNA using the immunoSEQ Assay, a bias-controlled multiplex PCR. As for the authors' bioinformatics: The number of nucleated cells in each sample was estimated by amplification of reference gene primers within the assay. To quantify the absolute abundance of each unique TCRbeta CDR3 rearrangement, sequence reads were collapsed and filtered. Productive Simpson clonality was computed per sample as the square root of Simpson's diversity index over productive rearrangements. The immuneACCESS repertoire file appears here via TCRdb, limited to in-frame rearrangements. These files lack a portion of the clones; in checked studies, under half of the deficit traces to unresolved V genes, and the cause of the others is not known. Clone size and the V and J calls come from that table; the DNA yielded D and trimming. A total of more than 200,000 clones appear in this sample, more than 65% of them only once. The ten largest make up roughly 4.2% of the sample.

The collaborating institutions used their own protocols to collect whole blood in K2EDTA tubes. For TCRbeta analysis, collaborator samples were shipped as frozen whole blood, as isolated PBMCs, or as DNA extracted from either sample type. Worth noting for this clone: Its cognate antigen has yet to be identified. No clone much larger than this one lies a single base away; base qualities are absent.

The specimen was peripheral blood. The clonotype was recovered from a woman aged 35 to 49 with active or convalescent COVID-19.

The CDR3 loop reads CASRWRRRDTGELFF. The sequenced DNA is TGTGCCAGCAGGTGGAGGAGGAGGGACACCGGGGAGCTGTTTTTT. The chain is assembled from TRBV6-5 and TRBJ2-2; a tentative D match to TRBD2 spans 6 bases. The CDR3 starts with the cysteine, ends with the phenylalanine, and has 15 residues. This entry keeps only the CDR3 DNA: 45 bases, framed from base 1. Reading the germline V gene gives CDR1 MNHEY and CDR2 SVGAGI. V is shortened by 6 bases, J by 3 bases, and the region joining them spans 14 bases.